The 3 T cell receptor beta chains presented below share a single source sample, sequenced in a study of shared clonotypes between healthy human individuals. Here immunoSEQ multiplex PCR was the method, and the copy in TCRdb shows in-frame clones only, minus some. Of 1.4 million to 1.5 million clones listed, roughly 96% were seen once; the top ten hold 0.95% to 1.5%. Sequenced input: naive CD4+ T cells sorted from blood. Subset reported: CD45RA+ positively selected. These receptors all come from a man aged 30-40 years in good health.

This sequence joins TRBV7-6 and TRBJ2-7; TRBD1 agrees at 8 bases. This CDR3 comprises 15 residues. CDR1 is SGHVS, CDR2 FNYEAQ, per germline. Trimming cost V 1 base and J 1 base; bases outside gene matches: 3. The CDR3 bases are TGTGCCAGCAGCTTAGGGGACAGGCGATCCTACGAGCAGTACTTC. The encoded protein is CASSLGDRRSYEQYF.

The genes are TRBV14 and TRBJ2-3; no reliable D call. Germline V gene lookup returns CDR1 SGHDN and CDR2 FVKESK. V was shortened by 6 bases and J by 9 bases, with 19 bases between the two germline ends. This CDR3 is 14 amino acids long. The CDR3 nucleotides read TGTGCCAGCAGGCCACTTTTGGCAGGCCGAACGCAGTATTTT. It translates to CASRPLLAGRTQYF.

Concerning this clone itself: Other DNA sequences from this sample encode an identical CDR3 as well. The rearrangement uses TRBV7-2 and TRBJ2-1, with unresolved D. This CDR3 region has 12 residues. The V gene's germline CDR1 is SGHTA and CDR2 FQGNSA. Trimming shortened V by 5 bases and J by 2 bases, and 4 bases separated the two germline ends. In DNA, the CDR3 is TGTGCCAGCAGCCTGACCTACAATGAGCAGTTCTTC. Translation gives CASSLTYNEQFF.